The 27 T cell receptor beta chains below come from one sample, sequenced in a study of blood T cell repertoires in COVID-19 (dated by TCRdb to the early 2020s). To prepare the library, the immunoSEQ multiplex PCR assay was applied. TCRdb obtained this table from immuneACCESS and retained in-frame rearrangements with V and J assigned. These tables miss some clones; where compared with another copy, unresolved V genes account for less than half of the shortfall, and the remainder is unexplained. The table for this sample lists about 140,000 clones; around 72% of them were counted only once. In total, the top ten clones hold more than 1.5% of the sample. The sequencing input was peripheral blood. Receptor source: a woman aged 60-75 years with acute or convalescent COVID-19.

This chain links TRBV5-1 with TRBJ2-7; 14 bases match TRBD2. The CDR3 contains 19 residues. CDR1 SGHRS and CDR2 YFSETQ come from the germline V gene. Unmatched junction bases numbered 8, after V lost 0 bases and J lost 0 bases. CDR3: CASSLEAGTSGRASYEQYF. The CDR3 DNA is TGCGCCAGCAGCTTGGAGGCCGGGACTAGCGGGAGAGCCTCCTACGAGCAGTACTTC.

The chain has TRBV18 and TRBJ2-2; 7 bases fit TRBD2. Germline values: CDR1 KGHSH, CDR2 LQKENI. With 5 bases clipped from V and 3 bases from J, the junction kept 15 bases outside the gene matches. The CDR3 has 18 residues. The CDR3 DNA is TGTGCCAGCTCATTTAAGACTAGCTCTAGGGCGGACACCGGGGAGCTGTTTTTT. Its protein is CASSFKTSSRADTGELFF.

This clone was recorded a few times. The chain couples TRBV18 to TRBJ2-1; TRBD2 might be the D (6 bases). Germline V gene lookup returns CDR1 KGHSH and CDR2 LQKENI. The CDR3 contains 16 residues. Between the trimmed V and J ends, which lost 4 bases and 8 bases, there was a span of 21 bases. This CDR3 is CASSRVKGGVFDEQFF. The CDR3 coding sequence is TGTGCCAGCTCACGAGTTAAGGGAGGTGTTTTCGATGAGCAGTTCTTC.

V usage is TRBV4-2 and J usage is TRBJ2-1, with 7 bases that match TRBD2. This CDR3 has 15 residues. The V gene's germline CDR1 is LGHNA and CDR2 YNFKEQ. The V segment lost 7 bases and the J segment 4 bases; nucleotides outside the gene matches: 10. CDR3 nucleotide sequence: TGTGCCAGCACCCTAGCGGTGACAGATTACAATGAGCAGTTCTTC. It translates to CASTLAVTDYNEQFF.

This rearrangement joins TRBV27 to TRBJ2-5, with TRBD2 identical over 8 bases. V lost 2 bases, J lost 4 bases, and 6 bases stayed unmatched. The CDR3 is 15 amino acids. CDR1 and CDR2 from the germline V gene are MNHEY and SMNVEV (reference sequence). The CDR3 bases are TGTGCCAGCAGTTTAGCCGGGACTAGAAGAGAGACCCAGTACTTC. As protein: CASSLAGTRRETQYF.

This clone showed up just a few times. The chain recombines TRBV10-2 with TRBJ2-6; 9 bases fit TRBD1. The ends lost 3 bases at V and 0 bases at J; junction bases unmatched: 15. The CDR3 covers 21 residues. From germline, CDR1 is WSHSY and CDR2 SAAADI. CDR3 region: CASSEVWSWDRESSGANVLTF. The CDR3, as DNA: TGCGCCAGCAGTGAAGTTTGGTCGTGGGACAGGGAGAGCTCTGGGGCCAACGTCCTGACTTTC.

The chain recombines TRBV6-5 with TRBJ2-1; no firm D call. The germline CDR1 and CDR2 sequences are MNHEY and SVGAGI. This CDR3 has 15 amino acids. V dropped 5 bases and J dropped 9 bases, with 20 bases sitting between them. The CDR3 reads CASSPLLSLVREQFF. The CDR3 bases are TGTGCCAGCAGTCCCCTACTTTCCCTGGTCCGTGAGCAGTTCTTC.

On this clone: Distinct nucleotide sequences in the sample also encode this CDR3. The genes are TRBV5-1 and TRBJ1-2, with a possible D match to TRBD1 (6 bases). This CDR3 contains 12 residues. Germline V lookup: CDR1 SGHRS, CDR2 YFSETQ. V lost 4 bases and J 3 bases, leaving 7 bases between the germline ends. CDR3 bases: TGCGCCAGCAGCCCAGGGGACTATGGCTACACCTTC. Protein product: CASSPGDYGYTF.

The CDR3 spells CASSLKQGSQETQYF. The CDR3 bases are TGTGCCAGCAGCTTGAAACAGGGGAGTCAAGAGACCCAGTACTTC. The chain employs TRBV5-4 and TRBJ2-5; 7 nucleotides line up with TRBD1. The CDR3 has 15 residues. V shed 1 base, J shed 2 bases, and the junction held 5 bases outside the gene matches. Germline V gene sequence: CDR1 SGHNT, CDR2 YYREEE (reference sequence).

This clone was recorded only once. The chain carries TRBV19 and TRBJ1-2; 9 bases map to TRBD1. Germline V lookup: CDR1 LNHDA, CDR2 SQIVND (reference sequence). V was pared by 8 bases and J by 5 bases, with 0 bases of the junction left unmatched. There are 11 residues in the CDR3. Written as DNA, the CDR3 is TGTGCCAGTGGGACAGGGTATGGCTACACCTTC. This sequence encodes CASGTGYGYTF.

The J gene is TRBJ2-1, the V gene TRBV6-5; weak D call: TRBD2 (6 bases). V lost 8 bases and J lost 8, with 16 bases in between. The CDR3 is 13 residues long. Germline lookup yields CDR1 MNHEY and CDR2 SVGAGI. The CDR3 bases are TGTGCCAGCCAGGACTACATTTCCGATGAGCAGTTCTTC. This gives the protein CASQDYISDEQFF.

The chain uses TRBV5-1 and TRBJ1-6, with D unclear. This CDR3 has 15 residues. Trimming pared 0 bases from V and 10 bases from J, leaving 14 bases between. Per germline, CDR1 SGHRS and CDR2 YFSETQ. The DNA for the CDR3 is TGCGCCAGCAGCTTGGGTGTAGGGCGGGGATCACCCCTCCACTTT. Its protein product is CASSLGVGRGSPLHF.

The chain recombines TRBV6-6 with TRBJ1-6; TRBD1 matches at 7 bases. The CDR3 consists of 17 residues. The germline V gene encodes CDR1 MNHNY and CDR2 SVGAGI (reference sequence). Trimming removed 5 bases from V and 14 bases from J; junction bases left unmatched: 21. The CDR3 DNA is TGTGCCAGCAGTCAACTCCCCCTGACAGGGTTCCGATCATCCCTCCACTTT. This translates into CASSQLPLTGFRSSLHF.

The chain recombines TRBV6-2 or TRBV6-3 with TRBJ1-6; no clear D gene. In germline, CDR1 is MNHEY, CDR2 SVGEGT. The germline V and J ends were trimmed by 6 bases and 8 bases, with 14 bases remaining between them. The CDR3 totals 14 residues. The CDR3 here is CASSQWAFDSPLHF. CDR3 bases: TGTGCCAGCAGCCAATGGGCCTTCGATTCACCCCTCCACTTT.

V gene TRBV19 combines with J gene TRBJ1-2; TRBD1 aligns across 8 bases. The ends lost 8 bases at V and 2 bases at J; junction bases unmatched: 10. The CDR3 runs 15 residues. CDR1 is LNHDA, CDR2 SQIVND, per germline (reference sequence). The CDR3 spells CASADRATLNYGYTF. In DNA, the CDR3 is TGTGCCAGTGCGGACAGGGCAACCCTCAACTATGGCTACACCTTC.

This clone was observed a few times. The chain has TRBV7-9 and TRBJ2-3, with D perhaps matching TRBD2 (5 bases). Trimming took off 1 base at V and 5 bases at J, with 13 bases between the two ends. CDR1 and CDR2 (germline): SEHNR, FQNEAQ (reference sequence). The CDR3 totals 15 residues. The DNA for the CDR3 is TGTGCCAGCAGCTTAGGCAAAGCGGCTTTAGATACGCAGTATTTT. This codes for CASSLGKAALDTQYF.

J is TRBJ1-5 and V is TRBV2; a possible D gene is TRBD1 (6 bases). Trimming shortened V by 4 bases and J by 3 bases, and 13 bases separated the two germline ends. The CDR3 consists of 15 residues. CDR1 SNHLY and CDR2 FYNNEI come from the germline V gene. DNA for the CDR3: TGTGCCAGCAGTGTCGCCAGGGGATACAATCAGCCCCAGCATTTT. Its protein product is CASSVARGYNQPQHF. Full variable domain (rest looked up from reference TRBV2 and TRBJ1-5): EPEVTQTPSHQVTQMGQEVILRCVPISNHLYFYWYRQILGQKVEFLVSFYNNEISEKSEIFDDQFSVERPDGSNFTLKIRSTKLEDSAMYFCASSVARGYNQPQHFGDGTRLSIL.

This clone was observed once. The chain carries TRBV27 and TRBJ1-1; perhaps TRBD1 as D (5 bases). The CDR3 covers 15 residues. Per the germline V gene, CDR1 is MNHEY and CDR2 is SMNVEV (reference sequence). V lost 0 bases to trimming and J lost 4 bases, with 12 bases between them. This chain's CDR3 is CASSLSGALGTEAFF. CDR3 DNA: TGTGCCAGCAGTTTATCAGGGGCGTTGGGCACTGAAGCTTTCTTT.

CDR3 nucleotides: TGTGCCAGCAGCTTAGATGGCGGGAAGGGGGATACGCAGTATTTT. This gives the protein CASSLDGGKGDTQYF. This chain joins TRBV7-8 and TRBJ2-3; perhaps TRBD2 as D (6 bases). Germline CDR1 is SGHVS and CDR2 is FQNEAQ. V was pared by 1 base and J by 6 bases, with 14 bases between. The CDR3 is made up of 15 amino acids. Combining the CDR3 with reference TRBV7-8 and TRBJ2-3 gives the whole variable domain GAGVSQSPRYKVAKRGQDVALRCDPISGHVSLFWYQQALGQGPEFLTYFQNEAQLDKSGLPSDRFFAERPEGSVSTLKIQRTQQEDSAVYLCASSLDGGKGDTQYFGPGTRLTVL.

The chain couples TRBV7-9 to TRBJ2-7; D is unresolved. The CDR3 sequence is 15 residues long. The V end was cut by 0 bases, the J end by 0 bases, with 9 bases between. Per germline, CDR1 SEHNR and CDR2 FQNEAQ (reference sequence). In nucleotides, the CDR3 is TGTGCCAGCAGCTTAGCACGTGGGCGCTCCTACGAGCAGTACTTC. The encoded protein is CASSLARGRSYEQYF.

J is TRBJ2-1 and V is TRBV7-2, with D unclear. Looked up from germline, CDR1 is SGHTA and CDR2 is FQGNSA. This CDR3 region has 12 residues. V lost 5 bases and J 6 bases, leaving 8 bases between the germline ends. The CDR3 reads CASSRVFNEQFF. For the CDR3, the DNA is TGTGCCAGCAGCCGGGTCTTCAATGAGCAGTTCTTC. The complete variable domain, with remaining parts taken from reference TRBV7-2 and TRBJ2-1, reads GAGVSQSPSNKVTEKGKDVELRCDPISGHTALYWYRQSLGQGLEFLIYFQGNSAPDKSGLPSDRFSAERTGGSVSTLTIQRTQQEDSAVYLCASSRVFNEQFFGPGTRLTVL.

V gene TRBV28 combines with J gene TRBJ2-3; 10 positions match TRBD1. There are 18 residues in the CDR3. Germline lookup yields CDR1 MDHEN and CDR2 SYDVKM. V shed 3 bases and J 2 bases; nucleotides not matched to a gene: 11. CDR3 DNA sequence: TGTGCCAGCAGTTTCCCGAAGACAGGGGGCTGGTACACAGATACGCAGTATTTT. It encodes CASSFPKTGGWYTDTQYF.

The V call is TRBV5-6, the J call TRBJ1-1; possibly TRBD1 for D (6 bases). CDR1 is SGHDT and CDR2 is YYEEEE in the germline V gene. This CDR3 contains 17 residues. V lost 0 bases and J lost 0, with 15 bases in between. CDR3 coding DNA: TGTGCCAGCAGCTTGGGGGGGCCTCTACTCATGAACACTGAAGCTTTCTTT. Translation: CASSLGGPLLMNTEAFF.

The chain employs TRBV19 and TRBJ2-5; TRBD2 aligns across 11 bases. CDR1 is LNHDA and CDR2 is SQIVND in the germline V gene (reference sequence). The CDR3 is 13 amino acids. Unmatched junction bases numbered 5, after V lost 9 bases and J lost 5 bases. The CDR3, as DNA: TGTGCCAGCGGGACTAGCGGAACGGAGACCCAGTACTTC. This sequence encodes CASGTSGTETQYF.

DNA of the CDR3: TGTGCCAGCAGCCCCGACAGCCCAAAGGTTTCACCCCTCCACTTT. Amino acids: CASSPDSPKVSPLHF. This rearrangement joins TRBV9 to TRBJ1-6; weak D call: TRBD1 (5 bases). Trimming took 4 bases from V and 9 from J, leaving 17 bases between them. The CDR3 is 15 residues long. Germline V gives CDR1 SGDLS, CDR2 YYNGEE.

The V call is TRBV24-1, the J call TRBJ2-7; TRBD2 agrees at 12 bases. This CDR3 is 16 amino acids long. Germline V gene lookup returns CDR1 KGHDR and CDR2 SFDVKD. V dropped 2 bases and J dropped 3; count of bases not matched to a gene: 4. The CDR3, as DNA: TGTGCCACCAGTGATTCCCGGACTAGCGGGGTCTACGAGCAGTACTTC. Its protein product is CATSDSRTSGVYEQYF.

V gene TRBV27 combines with J gene TRBJ2-1, with D possibly being TRBD2 (6 bases). The germline V and J ends were trimmed by 5 bases and 5 bases, with 19 bases remaining between them. The CDR3 contains 16 residues. Germline CDR1 MNHEY, CDR2 SMNVEV (reference sequence). CDR3 in DNA: TGTGCCAGCAGTCCCTCCGGGACTTGGGGGGACAATGAGCAGTTCTTC. This encodes CASSPSGTWGDNEQFF.